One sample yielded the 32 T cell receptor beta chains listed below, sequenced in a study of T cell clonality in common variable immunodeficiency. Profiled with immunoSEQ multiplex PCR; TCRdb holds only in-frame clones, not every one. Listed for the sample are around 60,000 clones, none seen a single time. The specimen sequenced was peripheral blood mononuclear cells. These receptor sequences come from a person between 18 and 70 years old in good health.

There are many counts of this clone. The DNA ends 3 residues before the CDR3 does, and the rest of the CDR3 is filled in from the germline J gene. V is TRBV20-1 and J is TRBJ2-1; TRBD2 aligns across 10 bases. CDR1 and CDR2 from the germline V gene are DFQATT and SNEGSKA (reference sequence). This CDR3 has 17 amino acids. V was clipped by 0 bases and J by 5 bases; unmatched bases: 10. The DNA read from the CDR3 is TGCAGTGCTAGAGATATGGTACTAGCGGGGAGCCACAATGAG. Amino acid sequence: CSARDMVLAGSHNE. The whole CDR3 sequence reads CSARDMVLAGSHNEQFF.

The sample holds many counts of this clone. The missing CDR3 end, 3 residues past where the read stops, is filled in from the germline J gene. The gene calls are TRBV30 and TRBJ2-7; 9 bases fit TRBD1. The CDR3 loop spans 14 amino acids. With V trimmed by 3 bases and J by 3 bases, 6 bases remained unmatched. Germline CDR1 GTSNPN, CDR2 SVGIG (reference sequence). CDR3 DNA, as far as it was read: TGTGCCTGGAGCGGGGGACAGGGTAACTACGAG. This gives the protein CAWSGGQGNYE. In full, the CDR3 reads CAWSGGQGNYEQYF. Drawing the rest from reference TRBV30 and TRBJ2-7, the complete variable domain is SQTIHQWPATLVQPVGSPLSLECTVEGTSNPNLYWYRQAAGRGLQLLFYSVGIGQISSEVPQNLSASRPQDRQFILSSKKLLLSDSGFYLCAWSGGQGNYEQYFGPGTRLTVT.

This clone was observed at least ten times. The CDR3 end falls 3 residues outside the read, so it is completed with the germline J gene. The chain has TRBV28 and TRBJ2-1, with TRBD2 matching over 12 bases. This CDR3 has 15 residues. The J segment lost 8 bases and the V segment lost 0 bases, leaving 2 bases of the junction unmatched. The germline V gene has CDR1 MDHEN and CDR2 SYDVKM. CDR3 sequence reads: CASSLWTSGSDEQFF. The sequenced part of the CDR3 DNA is TGTGCCAGCAGTTTATGGACTAGCGGGAGTGATGAG.

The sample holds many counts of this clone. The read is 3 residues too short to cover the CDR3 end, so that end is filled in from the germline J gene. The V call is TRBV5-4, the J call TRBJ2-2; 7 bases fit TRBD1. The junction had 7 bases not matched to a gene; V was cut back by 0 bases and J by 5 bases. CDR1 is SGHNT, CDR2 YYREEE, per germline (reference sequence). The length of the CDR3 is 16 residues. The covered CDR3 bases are TGTGCCAGCAGCTTGGAGGGGGCAATTATGACCGGGGAG. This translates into CASSLEGAIMTGE. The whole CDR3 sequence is CASSLEGAIMTGELFF.

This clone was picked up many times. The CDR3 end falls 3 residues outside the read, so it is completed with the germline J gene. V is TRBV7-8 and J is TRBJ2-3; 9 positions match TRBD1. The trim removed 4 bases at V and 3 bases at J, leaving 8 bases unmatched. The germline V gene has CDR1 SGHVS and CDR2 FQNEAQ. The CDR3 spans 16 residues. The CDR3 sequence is CASSSGTGRWTDTQYF. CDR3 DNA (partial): TGTGCCAGCAGCTCAGGGACAGGGCGGTGGACAGATACG.

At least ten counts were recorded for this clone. CDR3 bases read: TGCGCCAGCAGCTTGGGCGCCTACGAG. Amino acids: CASSLGAYE. The entire CDR3 sequence reads CASSLGAYEQYF. The gene calls are TRBV5-1 and TRBJ2-7; D not certain. The read stops 3 residues short of the end of the CDR3; the missing end is completed from the germline J gene. The V end was cut by 0 bases, the J end by 2 bases, with 3 bases between. Per germline, CDR1 SGHRS and CDR2 YFSETQ. This CDR3 contains 12 residues.

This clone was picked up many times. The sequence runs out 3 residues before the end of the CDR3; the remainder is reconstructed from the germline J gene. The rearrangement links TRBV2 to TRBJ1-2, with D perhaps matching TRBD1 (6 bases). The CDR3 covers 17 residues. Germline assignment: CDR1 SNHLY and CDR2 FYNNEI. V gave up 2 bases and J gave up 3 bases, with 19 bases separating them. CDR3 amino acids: CASSENRAGETDYGYTF. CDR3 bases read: TGTGCCAGCAGTGAAAATCGGGCAGGGGAAACGGACTATGGC.

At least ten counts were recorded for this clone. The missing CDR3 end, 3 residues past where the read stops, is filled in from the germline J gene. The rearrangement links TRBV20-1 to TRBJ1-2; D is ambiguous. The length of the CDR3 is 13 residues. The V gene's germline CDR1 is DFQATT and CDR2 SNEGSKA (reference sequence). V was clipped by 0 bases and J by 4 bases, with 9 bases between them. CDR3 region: CSARDETLYGYTF. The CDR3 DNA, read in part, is TGCAGTGCTAGAGATGAGACACTCTATGGC.

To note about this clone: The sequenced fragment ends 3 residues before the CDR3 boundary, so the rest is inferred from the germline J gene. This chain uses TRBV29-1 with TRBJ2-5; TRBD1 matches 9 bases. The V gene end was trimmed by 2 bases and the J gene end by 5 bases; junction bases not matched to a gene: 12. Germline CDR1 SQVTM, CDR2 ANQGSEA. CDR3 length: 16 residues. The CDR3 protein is CSVEWDRVSESETQYF. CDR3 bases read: TGCAGCGTTGAATGGGACAGGGTGTCCGAGTCGGAGACC.

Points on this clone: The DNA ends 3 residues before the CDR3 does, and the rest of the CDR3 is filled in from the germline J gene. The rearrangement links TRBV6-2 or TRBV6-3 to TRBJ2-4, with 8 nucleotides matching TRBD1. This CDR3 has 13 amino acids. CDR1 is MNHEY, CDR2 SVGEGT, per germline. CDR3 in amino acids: CASSLQGGYGQYF. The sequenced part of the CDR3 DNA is TGTGCCAGCAGTCTACAGGGGGGCTATGGT.

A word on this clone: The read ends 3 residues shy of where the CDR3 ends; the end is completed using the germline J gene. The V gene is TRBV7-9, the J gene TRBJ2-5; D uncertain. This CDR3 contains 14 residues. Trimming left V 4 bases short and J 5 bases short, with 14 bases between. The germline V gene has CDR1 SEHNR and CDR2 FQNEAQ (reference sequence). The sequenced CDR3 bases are TGTGCCAGCAGCTCACTTCTCTTTGAGGAGACC. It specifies CASSSLLFEET. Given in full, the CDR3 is CASSSLLFEETQYF.

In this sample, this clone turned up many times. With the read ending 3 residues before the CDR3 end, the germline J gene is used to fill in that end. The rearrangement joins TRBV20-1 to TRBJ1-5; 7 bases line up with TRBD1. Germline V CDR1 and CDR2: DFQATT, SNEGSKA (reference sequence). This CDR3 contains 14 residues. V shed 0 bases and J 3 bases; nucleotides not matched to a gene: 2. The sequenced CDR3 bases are TGCAGTGCTAGAGATGGGACAGTCAATCAGCCC. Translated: CSARDGTVNQP. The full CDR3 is CSARDGTVNQPQHF.

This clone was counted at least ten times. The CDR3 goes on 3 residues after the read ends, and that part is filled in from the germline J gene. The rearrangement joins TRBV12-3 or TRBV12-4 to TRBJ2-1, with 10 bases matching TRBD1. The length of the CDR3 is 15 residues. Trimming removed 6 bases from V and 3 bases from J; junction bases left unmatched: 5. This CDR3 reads CASSLGQGGYNEQFF. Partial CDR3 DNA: TGTGCCAGCAGCCTCGGACAGGGGGGCTACAATGAG.

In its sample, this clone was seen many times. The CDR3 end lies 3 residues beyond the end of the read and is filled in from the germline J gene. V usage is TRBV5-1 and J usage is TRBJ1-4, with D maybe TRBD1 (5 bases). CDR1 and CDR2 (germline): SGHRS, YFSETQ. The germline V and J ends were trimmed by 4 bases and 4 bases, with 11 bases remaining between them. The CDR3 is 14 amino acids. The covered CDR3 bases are TGCGCCAGCAGCCGGGGGGAGGGTAATGAAAAA. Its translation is CASSRGEGNEK. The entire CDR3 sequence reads CASSRGEGNEKLFF.

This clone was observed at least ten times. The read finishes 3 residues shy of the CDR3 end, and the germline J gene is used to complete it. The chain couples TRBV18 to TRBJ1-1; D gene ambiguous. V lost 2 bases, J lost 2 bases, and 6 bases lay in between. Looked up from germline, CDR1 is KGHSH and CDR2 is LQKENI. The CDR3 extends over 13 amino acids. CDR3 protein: CASSPVINTEAFF. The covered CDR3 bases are TGTGCCAGCTCACCAGTTATTAACACTGAA.

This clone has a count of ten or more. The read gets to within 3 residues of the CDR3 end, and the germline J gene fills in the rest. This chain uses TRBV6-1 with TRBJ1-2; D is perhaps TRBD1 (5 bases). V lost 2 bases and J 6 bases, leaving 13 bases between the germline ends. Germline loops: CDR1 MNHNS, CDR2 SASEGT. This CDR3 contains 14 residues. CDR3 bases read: TGTGCCAGCAGTGAACGCCAAGGGGTTGATGGC. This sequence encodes CASSERQGVDG. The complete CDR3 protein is CASSERQGVDGYTF.

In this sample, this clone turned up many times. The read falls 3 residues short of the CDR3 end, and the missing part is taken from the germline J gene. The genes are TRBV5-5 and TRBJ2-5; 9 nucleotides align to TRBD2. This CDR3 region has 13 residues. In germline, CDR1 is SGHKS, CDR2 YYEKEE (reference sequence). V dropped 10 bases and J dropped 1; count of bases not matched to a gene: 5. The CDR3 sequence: CAAQTSGQETQYF. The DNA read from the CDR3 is TGTGCCGCACAGACTAGCGGCCAAGAGACC.

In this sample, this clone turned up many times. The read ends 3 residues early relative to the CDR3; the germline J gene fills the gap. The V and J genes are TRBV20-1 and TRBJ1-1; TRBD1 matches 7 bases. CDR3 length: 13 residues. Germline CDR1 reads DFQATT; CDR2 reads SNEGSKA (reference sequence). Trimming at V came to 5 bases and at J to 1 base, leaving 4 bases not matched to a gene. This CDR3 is CSAVQGWNTEAFF. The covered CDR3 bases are TGCAGTGCTGTACAGGGGTGGAACACTGAA.

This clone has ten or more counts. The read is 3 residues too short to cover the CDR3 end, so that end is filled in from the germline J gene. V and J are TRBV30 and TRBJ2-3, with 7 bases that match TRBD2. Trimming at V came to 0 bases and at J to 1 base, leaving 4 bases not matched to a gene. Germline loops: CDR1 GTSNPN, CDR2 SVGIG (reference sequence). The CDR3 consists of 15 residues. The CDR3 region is CAWSVVRGGTDTQYF. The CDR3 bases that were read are TGTGCCTGGAGTGTAGTACGGGGGGGCACAGATACG.

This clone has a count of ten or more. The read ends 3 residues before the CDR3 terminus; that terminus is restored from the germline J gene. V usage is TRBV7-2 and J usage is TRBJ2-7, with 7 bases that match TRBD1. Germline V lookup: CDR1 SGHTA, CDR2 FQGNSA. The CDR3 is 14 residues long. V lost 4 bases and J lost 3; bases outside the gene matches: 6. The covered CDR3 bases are TGTGCCAGCAGCTCCCGGAGACAGGGCTACGAG. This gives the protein CASSSRRQGYE. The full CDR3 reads CASSSRRQGYEQYF.

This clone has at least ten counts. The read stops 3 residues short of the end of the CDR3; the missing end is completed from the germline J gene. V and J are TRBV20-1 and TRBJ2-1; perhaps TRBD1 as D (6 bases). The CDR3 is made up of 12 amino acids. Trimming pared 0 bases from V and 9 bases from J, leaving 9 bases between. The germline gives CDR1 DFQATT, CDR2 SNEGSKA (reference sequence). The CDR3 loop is CSARDRGGEQFF. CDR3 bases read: TGCAGTGCTAGAGACAGGGGCGGTGAG.

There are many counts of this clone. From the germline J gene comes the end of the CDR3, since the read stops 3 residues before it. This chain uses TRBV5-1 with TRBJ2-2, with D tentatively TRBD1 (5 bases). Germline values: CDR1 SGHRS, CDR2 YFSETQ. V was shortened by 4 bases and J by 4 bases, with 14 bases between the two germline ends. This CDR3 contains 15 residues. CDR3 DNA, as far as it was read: TGCGCCAGCAGCCCCTTCGACAGCGTCACCGGGGAG. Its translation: CASSPFDSVTGE. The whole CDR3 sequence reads CASSPFDSVTGELFF.

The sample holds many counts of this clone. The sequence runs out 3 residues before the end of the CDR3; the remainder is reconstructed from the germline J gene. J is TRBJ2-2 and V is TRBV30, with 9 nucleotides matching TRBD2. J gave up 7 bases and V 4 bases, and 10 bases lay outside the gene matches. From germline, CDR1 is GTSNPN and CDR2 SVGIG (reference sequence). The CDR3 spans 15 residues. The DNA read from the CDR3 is TGTGCCTGGACCACCGGGACTAGCTTTTTCGGGGAG. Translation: CAWTTGTSFFGE. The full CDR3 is CAWTTGTSFFGELFF.

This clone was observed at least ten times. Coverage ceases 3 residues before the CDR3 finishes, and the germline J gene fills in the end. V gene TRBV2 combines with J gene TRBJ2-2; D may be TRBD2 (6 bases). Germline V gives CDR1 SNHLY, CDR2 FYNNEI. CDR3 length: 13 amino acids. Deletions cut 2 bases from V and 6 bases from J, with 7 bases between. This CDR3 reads CASSERGAGELFF. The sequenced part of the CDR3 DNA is TGTGCCAGCAGTGAACGCGGGGCCGGGGAG.

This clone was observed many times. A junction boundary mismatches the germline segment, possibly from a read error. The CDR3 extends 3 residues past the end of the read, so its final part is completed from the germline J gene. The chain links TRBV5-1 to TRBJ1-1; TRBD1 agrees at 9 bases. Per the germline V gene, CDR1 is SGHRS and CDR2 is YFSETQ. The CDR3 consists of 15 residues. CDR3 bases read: TGCGTCAGCAGCCGACCGGGACAGGGAGTCACTGAA. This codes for CVSSRPGQGVTE. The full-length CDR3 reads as CVSSRPGQGVTEAFF.

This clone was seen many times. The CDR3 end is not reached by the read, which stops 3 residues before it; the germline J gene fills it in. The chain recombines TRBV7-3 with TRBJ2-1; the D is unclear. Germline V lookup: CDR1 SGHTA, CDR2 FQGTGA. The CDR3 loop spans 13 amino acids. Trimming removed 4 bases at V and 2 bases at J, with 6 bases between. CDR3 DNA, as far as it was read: TGTGCCAGCAGCTCCACAGCCTACAATGAG. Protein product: CASSSTAYNE. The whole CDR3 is CASSSTAYNEQFF.

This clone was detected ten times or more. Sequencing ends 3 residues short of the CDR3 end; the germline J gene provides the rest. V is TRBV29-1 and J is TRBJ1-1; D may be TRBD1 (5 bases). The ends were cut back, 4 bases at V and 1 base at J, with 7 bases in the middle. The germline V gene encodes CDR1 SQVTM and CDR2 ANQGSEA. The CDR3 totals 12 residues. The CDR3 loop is CSVVGGNTEAFF. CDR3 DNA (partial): TGCAGCGTTGTCGGGGGGAACACTGAA.

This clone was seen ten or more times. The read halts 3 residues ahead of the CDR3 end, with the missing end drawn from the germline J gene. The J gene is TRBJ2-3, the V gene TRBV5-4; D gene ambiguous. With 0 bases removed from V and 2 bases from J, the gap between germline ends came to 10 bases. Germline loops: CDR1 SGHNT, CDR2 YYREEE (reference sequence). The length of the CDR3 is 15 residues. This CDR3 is CASSLEGFATDTQYF. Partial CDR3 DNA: TGTGCCAGCAGCTTGGAGGGCTTCGCCACAGATACG. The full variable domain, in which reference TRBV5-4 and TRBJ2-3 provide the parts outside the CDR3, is ETGVTQSPTHLIKTRGQQVTLRCSSQSGHNTVSWYQQALGQGPQFIFQYYREEENGRGNFPPRFSGLQFPNYSSELNVNALELDDSALYLCASSLEGFATDTQYFGPGTRLTVL.

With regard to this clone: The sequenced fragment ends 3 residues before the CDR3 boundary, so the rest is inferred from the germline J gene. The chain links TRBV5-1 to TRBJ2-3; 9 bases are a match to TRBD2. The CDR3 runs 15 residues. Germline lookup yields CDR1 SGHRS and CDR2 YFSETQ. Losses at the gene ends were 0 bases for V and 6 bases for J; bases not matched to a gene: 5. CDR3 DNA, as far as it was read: TGCGCCAGCAGCTTGGCAGGGCTAGCGGGGGATACG. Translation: CASSLAGLAGDT. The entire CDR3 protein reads CASSLAGLAGDTQYF.

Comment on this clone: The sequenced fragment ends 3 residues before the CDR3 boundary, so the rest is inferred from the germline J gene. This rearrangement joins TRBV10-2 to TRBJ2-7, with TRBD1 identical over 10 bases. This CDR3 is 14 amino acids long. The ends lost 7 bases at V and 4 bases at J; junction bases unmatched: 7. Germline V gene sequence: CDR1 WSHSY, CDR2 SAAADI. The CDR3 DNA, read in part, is TGCGCCAGCACTCCGACAGGGGGCTTGTACGAG. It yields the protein CASTPTGGLYE. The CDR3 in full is CASTPTGGLYEQYF.

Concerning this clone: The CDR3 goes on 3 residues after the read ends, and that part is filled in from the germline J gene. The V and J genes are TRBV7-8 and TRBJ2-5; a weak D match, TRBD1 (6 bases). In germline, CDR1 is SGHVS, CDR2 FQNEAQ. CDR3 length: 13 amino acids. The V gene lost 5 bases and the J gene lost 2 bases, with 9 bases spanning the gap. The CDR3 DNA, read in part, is TGTGCCAGCAGCCCTAGGGGGCAAGAGACC. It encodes CASSPRGQET. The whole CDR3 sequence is CASSPRGQETQYF.

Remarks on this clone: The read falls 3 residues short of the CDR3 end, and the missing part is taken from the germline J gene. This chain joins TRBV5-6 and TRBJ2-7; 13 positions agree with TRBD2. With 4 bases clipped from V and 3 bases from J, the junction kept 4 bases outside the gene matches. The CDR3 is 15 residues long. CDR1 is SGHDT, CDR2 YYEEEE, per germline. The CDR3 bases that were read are TGTGCCAGCAGCCCGGGACTAGCGGGGAACTACGAG. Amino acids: CASSPGLAGNYE. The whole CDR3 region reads CASSPGLAGNYEQYF.